This T cell receptor (beta chain) was obtained from a study of cytomegalovirus exposure and HLA in healthy donors. Study information: Of over 300 genotyped donors, around 76% clustered with self-reported Caucasian donors.

Of note for this clone: What it recognizes is unknown.

CDR3 length: 13 amino acids. The germline V gene encodes CDR1 SGHAT and CDR2 FQNNGV. V was clipped by 5 bases and J by 5 bases, with 10 bases between them. Study-wide findings and caveats: Cytomegalovirus-associated TCR beta chains were listed, numbering approximately 150. Most TCR sequences were seen very rarely across donors, but some public TCRs occurred in many. The only immune exposure information that was available was CMV serostatus.

The PCR ran on 60 Vbeta and 13 Jbeta primers. Repertoires were generated with immunoSEQ multiplex PCR, while TCRdb's copy carries only in-frame clones and drops some. The table shows about 130,000 clones, with about 80% occurring only once. The chain is built from TRBV11-2 and TRBJ1-5; D remains unclear. The TCR comes from a man aged 18 to 30 in good health and CMV-seronegative. Sequencing input: PBMCs. The DNA for the CDR3 is TGTGCCAGCAGCGGAGGGTTTTATCAGCCCCAGCATTTT. It translates to CASSGGFYQPQHF.